This T cell receptor (beta chain) was retrieved from a study of cytomegalovirus exposure and HLA in healthy donors. The PCR contained 60 Vbeta and 13 Jbeta primers. The method was immunoSEQ multiplex PCR; TCRdb's version includes in-frame clones alone and lacks a portion of them. The data show about 160,000 clones, with around 79% seen just once and 2.5% to 3.5% held by the top ten. This CDR3 comprises 15 residues. Germline values: CDR1 SGHAT, CDR2 FQNNGV. Deletions cut 2 bases from V and 8 bases from J, with 16 bases between. This clonotype originated in a woman aged 40 to 49 in good health and CMV-seronegative. Sequencing was done on a sample of PBMCs. V is TRBV11-2 and J is TRBJ1-5; D not certain. In nucleotides, the CDR3 is TGTGCCAGCAGCTTAAGCAGAGGCCCCGGGGAGCCCCAGCATTTT. Translation gives CASSLSRGPGEPQHF.